Each of the 22 T cell receptor beta chains below was sequenced from the same sample in a study of vaccination effects on CD4 cells after COVID-19. Their antigens remain unidentified. After expansion with viral peptide pools in the ViraFEST assay, antigen-specific CD4+ T cells were sequenced. Having been cultured for approximately ten days, the cells underwent CD4+ T cell isolation. Participants completed two doses of the BNT162b2 or mRNA-1273 vaccine. The method was immunoSEQ multiplex PCR; TCRdb's version includes in-frame clones alone and lacks a portion of them. Of approximately 30,000 clones in the sample, about 83% were seen once. The material sequenced was CD4+ T cells from PBMCs cultured with HCoV-NL63 spike peptides, taken after COVID-19 vaccination. Receptors were obtained from a human donor who received a COVID-19 vaccine. Some clones in this sample may be carry-over from other donors' samples.

CDR3 residues: CASSKGSYQTTDTQYF. CDR3 DNA: TGTGCCAGCAGCAAGGGTTCTTACCAAACCACAGATACGCAGTATTTT. This chain uses TRBV7-3 with TRBJ2-3; no definite D call. This CDR3 has 16 residues. The germline gives CDR1 SGHTA, CDR2 FQGTGA. V lost 5 bases and J lost 2, with 17 bases in between. Complete variable domain (other parts from reference TRBV7-3 and TRBJ2-3): GAGVSQTPSNKVTEKGKYVELRCDPISGHTALYWYRQSLGQGPEFLIYFQGTGAADDSGLPNDRFFAVRPEGSVSTLKIQRTERGDSAVYLCASSKGSYQTTDTQYFGPGTRLTVL.

The chain carries TRBV2 and TRBJ1-5, with 7 bases aligning to TRBD1. CDR3 length: 14 residues. Germline CDR1 SNHLY, CDR2 FYNNEI. Trimming cost V 4 bases and J 5 bases; bases outside gene matches: 5. DNA for the CDR3: TGTGCCAGCAGTGGGCAGGGGGGGTATCAGCCCCAGCATTTT. Residues: CASSGQGGYQPQHF.

V usage is TRBV14 and J usage is TRBJ2-4; D gene unclear. In germline, CDR1 is SGHDN, CDR2 FVKESK. The germline V and J ends were trimmed by 0 bases and 12 bases, with 15 bases remaining between them. This CDR3 has 14 residues. CDR3 protein: CASSQDLLTSTQYF. The CDR3 DNA sequence: TGTGCCAGCAGCCAAGATCTTCTAACCTCCACTCAGTACTTC.

The rearrangement links TRBV5-1 to TRBJ2-5, with 10 bases that match TRBD2. The CDR3 is 15 amino acids. The V gene's germline CDR1 is SGHRS and CDR2 YFSETQ. V lost 4 bases to trimming and J lost 3 bases; unmatched junction nucleotides: 6. The CDR3 bases are TGCGCCAGCAGCGTTCTAGCGGGGGCAAAAGAGACCCAGTACTTC. Its translation is CASSVLAGAKETQYF.

The V gene is TRBV5-5, the J gene TRBJ1-2; D not resolved. The CDR3 is made up of 14 amino acids. V was cut by 0 bases and J by 2 bases, with 8 bases left in between. The germline V gene has CDR1 SGHKS and CDR2 YYEKEE (reference sequence). The CDR3 sequence: CASSLGTANYGYTF. The CDR3 DNA sequence: TGTGCCAGCAGCTTGGGGACCGCCAACTATGGCTACACCTTC.

The rearrangement links TRBV7-2 to TRBJ1-6; no firm D call. The CDR3 contains 13 residues. The germline V and J ends were trimmed by 6 bases and 11 bases, with 14 bases remaining between them. Looked up from germline, CDR1 is SGHTA and CDR2 is FQGNSA. The CDR3: CASRQMEGTPLHF. The CDR3 DNA reads as TGTGCCAGCAGGCAGATGGAGGGCACACCCCTCCACTTT.

This chain links TRBV18 with TRBJ1-1; tentative D call: TRBD1 (5 bases). V was trimmed by 6 bases and J by 1 base, leaving 9 bases between them. Germline loops: CDR1 KGHSH, CDR2 LQKENI. The CDR3 is 13 residues long. The CDR3 spells CASSRDGNTEAFF. DNA for the CDR3: TGTGCCAGCTCCCGGGACGGGAACACTGAAGCTTTCTTT.

The chain employs TRBV5-6 and TRBJ2-7, with D perhaps given as TRBD1 or TRBD2 (5 bases each). CDR3 length equals 16 residues. CDR1 is SGHDT and CDR2 is YYEEEE in the germline V gene. V lost 1 base, J lost 1 base, and 15 bases lay in between. This CDR3 is CASSLSPGTLSYEQYV. The DNA for the CDR3 is TGTGCCAGCAGCTTGAGCCCGGGGACCTTATCCTACGAGCAGTACGTC.

The chain is built from TRBV5-6 and TRBJ1-3; D is possibly TRBD1 (6 bases). This CDR3 comprises 15 residues. Trimming left V 4 bases short and J 0 bases short, with 11 bases between. Per the germline V gene, CDR1 is SGHDT and CDR2 is YYEEEE. The CDR3 reads CASSLGQYSGNTIYF. The CDR3 DNA reads TGTGCCAGCAGCCTCGGACAGTACTCTGGAAACACCATATATTTT.

V and J are TRBV5-1 and TRBJ2-5; perhaps TRBD1 as D (5 bases). CDR1 is SGHRS and CDR2 is YFSETQ in the germline V gene. This CDR3 is 14 amino acids long. Trimming shortened V by 3 bases and J by 2 bases, and 11 bases separated the two germline ends. This CDR3 is CASSSSHRQETQYF. The CDR3 nucleotides read TGCGCCAGCAGCTCATCACACAGGCAAGAGACCCAGTACTTC.

V gene TRBV5-5 combines with J gene TRBJ2-7, with 8 bases lining up with TRBD1. The germline V gene encodes CDR1 SGHKS and CDR2 YYEKEE (reference sequence). The V gene end was trimmed by 0 bases and the J gene end by 3 bases; junction bases not matched to a gene: 5. The CDR3 length is 15 residues. In nucleotides, the CDR3 is TGTGCCAGCAGCTTGGAACAGGGGGTTGGCTACGAGCAGTACGTC. Translating gives CASSLEQGVGYEQYV.

This chain links TRBV23-1 with TRBJ2-1; D not resolved. TRBV23-1 is reported as an ORF; its role is uncertain. This CDR3 spans 17 amino acids. V lost 2 bases and J 5 bases, leaving 19 bases between the germline ends. This chain's CDR3 is CASSQSSSTPRNNEQFF. The DNA for the CDR3 is TGCGCCAGCAGTCAAAGTTCATCTACTCCGAGGAACAATGAGCAGTTCTTC.

The rearrangement joins TRBV28 to TRBJ1-3; D might be TRBD1 (6 bases). V gave up 4 bases and J gave up 0 bases, with 16 bases separating them. The CDR3 consists of 17 residues. Germline CDR1 and CDR2: MDHEN and SYDVKM. In nucleotides, the CDR3 is TGTGCCAGCAGTTCCGGGGTCATGACAGGCTCTGGAAACACCATATATTTT. It is translated as CASSSGVMTGSGNTIYF.

This clone came up a few times. J is TRBJ1-6 and V is TRBV2; D unclear. The CDR3 sequence is 14 residues long. The V and J ends lost 7 bases and 10 bases respectively, with 17 bases between them. Germline V gene sequence: CDR1 SNHLY, CDR2 FYNNEI. The CDR3 DNA follows: TGTGCCAGCACCTCGGCGGGAGGTCAATCACCCCTCCACTTT. It yields the protein CASTSAGGQSPLHF. Full variable domain (missing parts from reference TRBV2 and TRBJ1-6): EPEVTQTPSHQVTQMGQEVILRCVPISNHLYFYWYRQILGQKVEFLVSFYNNEISEKSEIFDDQFSVERPDGSNFTLKIRSTKLEDSAMYFCASTSAGGQSPLHFGNGTRLTVT.

Here the CDR3 reads CASLGGWYQETQYF. As DNA, the CDR3 is TGTGCCAGTTTAGGGGGCTGGTACCAAGAGACCCAGTACTTC. This rearrangement joins TRBV6-5 to TRBJ2-5; 7 nucleotides line up with TRBD1. CDR1 MNHEY and CDR2 SVGAGI come from the germline V gene. This CDR3 is 14 amino acids long. V lost 9 bases to trimming and J lost 0 bases; unmatched junction nucleotides: 7.

The rearrangement joins TRBV5-1 to TRBJ2-5; 9 bases fit TRBD1. After removal of 4 bases from V and 2 bases from J, the junction contained 3 bases not matched to a gene. Per the germline V gene, CDR1 is SGHRS and CDR2 is YFSETQ. The CDR3 runs to 14 residues. In DNA form, the CDR3 reads TGCGCCAGCAGCCAAGGGACAGGGCAAGAGACCCAGTACTTC. It codes for CASSQGTGQETQYF.

The chain is built from TRBV5-1 and TRBJ1-4, with D uncertain. There are 14 residues in the CDR3. The V and J ends lost 5 bases and 0 bases respectively, with 8 bases between them. CDR1 and CDR2 (germline): SGHRS, YFSETQ. As DNA, the CDR3 is TGCGCCAGCAGAACTACTTCAACTAATGAAAAACTGTTTTTT. Translated: CASRTTSTNEKLFF.

This clone appeared a single time. The chain uses TRBV6-5 and TRBJ2-7; D possibly corresponds to TRBD1 (6 bases). V lost 10 bases to trimming and J lost 3 bases, with 16 bases between them. Germline V lookup: CDR1 MNHEY, CDR2 SVGAGI. The CDR3 totals 13 residues. The CDR3 loop is CAKMDRKGYEQYV. CDR3 sequence (DNA): TGTGCCAAAATGGACAGAAAGGGCTACGAGCAGTACGTC.

The J gene is TRBJ1-3, the V gene TRBV4-3; D is unresolved. The CDR3 runs 16 residues. The V gene's germline CDR1 is LGHNA and CDR2 YSLEER. V shed 3 bases and J shed 4 bases, with 16 bases lying between them. Here the CDR3 reads CASSQEPGSAGNTIYF. CDR3 coding DNA: TGCGCCAGCAGCCAGGAGCCGGGCTCTGCGGGAAACACCATATATTTT.

V gene TRBV7-2 combines with J gene TRBJ2-3, with 11 bases lining up with TRBD1. CDR3 length: 17 amino acids. The trim removed 0 bases at V and 2 bases at J, leaving 4 bases unmatched. Germline values: CDR1 SGHTA, CDR2 FQGNSA. The CDR3 protein is CASSLAGTGGITDTQYF. In nucleotides, the CDR3 is TGTGCCAGCAGCTTAGCGGGGACAGGGGGTATCACAGATACGCAGTATTTT.

In this sample, this clone turned up once. This CDR3 reads CASNQGGADHYGYTF. In nucleotides, the CDR3 is TGTGCCAGCAACCAAGGGGGGGCCGACCACTATGGCTACACCTTC. This chain connects TRBV6-5 to TRBJ1-2, with a weak D call TRBD1 (6 bases). V was shortened by 7 bases and J by 3 bases, with 18 bases between the two germline ends. Per germline, CDR1 MNHEY and CDR2 SVGAGI. The CDR3 has 15 residues.

V usage is TRBV29-1 and J usage is TRBJ2-7; a possible D gene is TRBD1 (6 bases). Germline assignment: CDR1 SQVTM and CDR2 ANQGSEA. CDR3 size: 13 residues. The V and J ends lost 3 bases and 3 bases respectively, with 12 bases between them. The CDR3 spells CSVDLGRGYEQYF. DNA for the CDR3: TGCAGCGTTGATCTTGGCAGGGGCTACGAGCAGTACTTC.